This TCR beta chain was observed in a study of early T cells in non-severe SARS-CoV-2 infection. As for the study in general: The authors sequenced bulk RNA from unsorted whole blood, leaving chains unpaired.

Study-level results: VDJdb matches were skewed toward anti-spike CD8 T cell responses.

There are 13 residues in the CDR3. Germline V lookup: CDR1 SQVTM, CDR2 ANQGSEA. The ends lost 7 bases at V and 3 bases at J; junction bases unmatched: 7. Individual cDNA molecules carried attached unique molecular identifiers. TCRdb fed the 5' RACE reads into MiXCR, producing one record per CDR3 protein. The repertoire holds 80,000 to 95,000 distinct CDR3 sequences, roughly 15% seen once, with around 1.5% in the top ten. On this clonotype: What it binds is not known.

The specimen sequenced was whole blood. The gene calls are TRBV29-1 and TRBJ1-1, with TRBD1 matching 8 bases. The TCR sequence derives from an adult who was a healthcare worker with PCR-confirmed SARS-CoV-2 infection or an uninfected control (not recorded which). In DNA form, the CDR3 reads TGCAGCGCCACGGACAGGGCCTACACTGAAGCTTTCTTT. It codes for CSATDRAYTEAFF.